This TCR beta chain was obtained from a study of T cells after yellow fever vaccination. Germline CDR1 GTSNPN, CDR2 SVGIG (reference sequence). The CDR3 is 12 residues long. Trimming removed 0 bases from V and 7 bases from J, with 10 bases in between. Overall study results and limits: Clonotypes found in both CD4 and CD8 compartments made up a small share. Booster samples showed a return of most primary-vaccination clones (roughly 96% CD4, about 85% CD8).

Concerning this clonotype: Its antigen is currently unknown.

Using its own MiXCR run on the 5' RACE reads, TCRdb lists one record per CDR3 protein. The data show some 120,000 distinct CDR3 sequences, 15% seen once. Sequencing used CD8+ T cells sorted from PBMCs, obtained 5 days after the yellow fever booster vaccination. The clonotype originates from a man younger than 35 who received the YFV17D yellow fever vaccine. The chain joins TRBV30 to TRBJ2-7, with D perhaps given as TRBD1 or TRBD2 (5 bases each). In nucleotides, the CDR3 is TGTGCCTGGAGTGTACGAGGGGATGAGCAGTACTTC. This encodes CAWSVRGDEQYF.